The entry below gives a single T cell receptor beta chain sequence along with its context. The specificity of this receptor is unknown. It has no much larger one-base neighbor in the sample; base qualities were not kept. These data originate in a study of shared clonotypes between healthy human individuals (dated by TCRdb to 2020 to 2022). For the study in its entirety: Two women and a few men aged 18 to 49 years were included in the cohort. Per donor, three plates each were used for CD4 naive and CD4 memory, two for CD8 naive, and one for CD8 memory. The study deeply sequenced blood TCR repertoires of five healthy adults to estimate repertoire size and the extent of clonotype sharing between individuals. To increase sequencing depth and limit assay-specific biases, different laboratories used diverse techniques to prepare libraries and sequence TCR repertoires. Between about 0.85 and 8.9 billion PBMCs per donor were obtained by leukapheresis. General study outcomes and caveats: When a handful of donors were compared, the shared fraction of clonotypes was around 4.6% for naive CD4, around 4% for naive CD8, more than 2% for memory CD4, and 0.4% for memory CD8. Sampling was restricted to blood, and TCR repertoires in tissue are likely to differ from TCR repertoires in blood. Pairwise subsampling indicated that sequencing depth was expected to affect the degree of clonotype sharing among donors. Rarefaction of sorted-subset datasets indicated incomplete sequencing despite the large sequencing depth. Higher generation probabilities were observed for clonotypes shared by all four sorted-subset donors than for non-shared clonotypes. Because the study included only a small number of donors, the genetic and exposure-history diversity represented was limited. Larger estimated clonotype richness was generally found for naive subsets than for memory subsets.

The donors were healthy, HIV-negative adults who had no recently reported acute infections or vaccinations. Every donor was a Caucasian adult residing in Nashville, Tennessee, USA. CD4+ T cells were enriched by magnetic negative selection, after which naive cells were positively selected on CD45RA and the negative fraction was taken as the memory subset. After blood collection by leukapheresis, PBMCs were isolated using Ficoll-Histopaque density gradient centrifugation and then cryopreserved in the vapor phase of liquid nitrogen. Analytical flow cytometry was used to check the purity and quantity of every magnetically sorted T cell population. Genomic DNA was isolated from every sorted fraction and measured by UV absorbance on a Nanodrop 2000c. Using the deep immunoSEQ assay, TCR CDR3 regions were amplified from genomic DNA by multiplex PCR. Extracted genomic DNA from each cell subset was distributed evenly across all wells of several immunoSEQ 96-well plates, and each plate was treated as a replicate. Each replicate PCR for sorted subsets received around 200 ng genomic DNA, equal to roughly 30,000 T cell genomes. Purified libraries were measured with a Qubit 3.0 fluorometer, size-checked on a Bioanalyzer 2100, and measured again with the KAPA Library Quantification kit. Each immunoSEQ 96-well plate was sequenced on its own single-read 150-cycle Illumina NextSeq 550 flow cell. In the source study's methods: Because the immunoSEQ output held only junctional sequences and lacked quality scores, the filtering could not match the filtering applied to full-length reads. Sequences were annotated with PyIR, a Python wrapper for IgBLAST v1.9, and V/J genes and CDR3 were assigned using IMGT germline references. Reads were removed for weak V/J assignments (E-value above 1e-6), missing CDR3, stop codons, out-of-frame junctions, or ambiguous translated residues. V3J clonotypes were defined as sequences sharing the same inferred V gene, J gene, and CDR3 amino acid sequence. The percentage overlap between two repertoires was calculated by dividing the number of shared unique clonotypes by the size of the smaller repertoire. Richness of each repertoire was evaluated using RTK rarefaction, the Chao1 estimator, and Recon v2.1 estimates of unobserved clonotypes. Generation probabilities for all TCRbeta clonotypes obtained by the gDNA method from a handful of donors were computed using OLGA. TCRdb re-hosts the immuneACCESS table, in-frame sequences only. Its copies lack some clones; in the studies checked, an unresolved V gene accounts for under half of them, and the cause for the rest is not known. For V, J and clone size, that table is used; D and trimming come from the DNA. Recorded for this sample are hundreds of thousands of clones; approximately 79% of them occurred a single time. The top ten clones comprise over 1.5% of the sample.

Via the germline V gene, CDR1 is SGHDN and CDR2 FVKESK. Trimming removed 2 bases from V and 2 bases from J, leaving 5 bases between the germline ends. Reading from cysteine to phenylalanine, the CDR3 counts 13 amino acids. Here the CDR3 DNA is all that survives: 39 bases in frame from base 1. The sample comprised memory CD4+ T cells sorted from blood. The sample's cell subset or site, from its label and the paper: CD45RA-negative fraction. This receptor was obtained from a woman aged 30 to 39 in good health. The chain is assembled from TRBV14 and TRBJ2-3; too little of a D gene remains to name it. The sequence in DNA is TGTGCCAGCAGCCAACAGTACACAGATACGCAGTATTTT. Its protein product is CASSQQYTDTQYF.